This TCR beta chain was documented in a study of T-cell reconstitution after alpha-beta-depleted transplantation in children. This CDR3 has 11 residues. Germline V CDR1 and CDR2: DFQATT, SNEGSKA (reference sequence). The V end was cut by 7 bases, the J end by 8 bases, with 14 bases between. Study results and limitations: Certain patients had high TCRbeta diversity at day 60, and it came from recipient T cells and thymic progenitors that survived. Expanded graft clones numbering several hundred reportedly gave rise to alpha-beta T cells about two months after transplant. At one year after transplant, newly produced T cells mostly accounted for T-cell counts and diversity.

The library targeted TCRbeta and was prepared with unique molecular identifiers. TCRdb reanalysed the PCR reads using MiXCR and keeps one entry per CDR3 protein. This repertoire shows around 440,000 distinct CDR3 sequences, 8% to 11% found once; its top ten account for 2%. This clonotype was seen many times. No antigen is known for it. The TCR comes from a child aged 2 to 10 with inherited bone marrow failure, due to receive a stem cell transplant. Sequenced material: PBMCs, taken before TCRalphabeta/CD19-depleted stem cell transplant. The genes are TRBV20-1 and TRBJ1-2, with D perhaps matching TRBD1 (6 bases). The CDR3 region has the DNA TGCAGTGTGGGCAGGGGAGGCGGCTACACCTTC. As protein: CSVGRGGGYTF.